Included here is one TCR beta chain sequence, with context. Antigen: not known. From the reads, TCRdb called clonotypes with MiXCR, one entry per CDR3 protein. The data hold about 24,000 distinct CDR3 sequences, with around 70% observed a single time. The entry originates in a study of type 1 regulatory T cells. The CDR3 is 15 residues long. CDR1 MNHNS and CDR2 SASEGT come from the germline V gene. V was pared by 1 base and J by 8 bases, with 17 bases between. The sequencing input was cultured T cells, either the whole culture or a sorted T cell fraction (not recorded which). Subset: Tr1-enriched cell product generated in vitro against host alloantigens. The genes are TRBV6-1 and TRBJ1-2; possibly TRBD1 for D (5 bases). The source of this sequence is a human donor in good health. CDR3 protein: CASSEESGGYRGYTF. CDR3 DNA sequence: TGTGCCAGCAGTGAAGAGAGTGGGGGTTATCGCGGCTACACCTTC.